A selection of T cell receptor beta chains follows, all from one sample in a study of shared clonotypes between healthy human individuals. The repertoire was sequenced with immunoSEQ multiplex PCR; TCRdb's copy has only in-frame clones and lacks some. The sample includes about 690,000 clones, about 90% of them seen just once. The sequencing input was memory CD8+ T cells from PBMCs. The receptors here all came from a young man in good health. Some clones in this sample may be carry-over from other donors' samples. The CDR3 runs from the conserved cysteine through the conserved F or W. D genes are given only for firm matches. Where a row states a size, it is once, few, many or the class of an expanded clone; other rows omit it.

>NA|TRBJ2-7|TRBV6-1|TRBD2
CASWGLAVYEQYF
TGTGCCAGCTGGGGACTAGCGGTCTACGAGCAGTACTTC
>NA|TRBJ2-7|TRBV9|TRBD2
CASSVLGASGLYEQYF
TGTGCCAGCAGCGTACTAGGGGCTAGCGGGCTGTACGAGCAGTACTTC
>NA|TRBJ2-7|TRBV9|NA
CASSVGRLPGFEQYF
TGTGCCAGCAGCGTAGGGAGGCTGCCGGGTTTCGAGCAGTACTTC
>NA|TRBJ2-7|TRBV10-3|NA
CALGDGAYEQYF
TGTGCCTTGGGGGACGGGGCCTACGAGCAGTACTTC
>NA|TRBJ2-7|TRBV9|NA
CASSPAPYEQYF
TGTGCCAGCAGCCCGGCCCCTTACGAGCAGTACTTC
>NA|TRBJ2-7|TRBV5-6|NA
CASSWGPRQGMNEQYF
TGTGCCAGCAGCTGGGGCCCACGGCAGGGTATGAACGAGCAGTACTTC
>NA|TRBJ2-7|TRBV7-2|TRBD1
CASSLRQGWGEQYF
TGTGCCAGCAGCCTCCGACAGGGGTGGGGCGAGCAGTACTTC
>NA|TRBJ1-1|TRBV19|NA
CASISGRGMNTEAFF
TGTGCCAGTATATCAGGACGGGGTATGAACACTGAAGCTTTCTTT
>NA|TRBJ2-1|TRBV6-4|NA
CASAVTGNSYNEQFF
TGTGCCAGCGCGGTAACGGGAAACTCCTACAATGAGCAGTTCTTC
>NA|TRBJ2-1|TRBV7-9|NA
CASSLLNEQFF
TGTGCCAGCAGCCTCCTGAATGAGCAGTTCTTC
>NA|TRBJ2-6|TRBV15|NA
CATSRVLGAGANVLTF
TGTGCCACCAGCAGAGTTCTCGGGGCTGGGGCCAACGTCCTGACTTTC
>NA|TRBJ2-7|TRBV28|NA
CASSFPRELPYEQYF
TGTGCCAGCAGTTTTCCCCGGGAGTTGCCCTACGAGCAGTACTTC
>few|TRBJ2-2|TRBV6-5|NA
CASSYGDTDTGELFF
TGTGCCAGCAGTTATGGGGACACGGACACCGGGGAGCTGTTTTTT
>NA|TRBJ2-1|TRBV25-1|TRBD2
CASSTSGSYREQFF
TGTGCCAGCAGTACTAGCGGGAGCTACCGGGAGCAGTTCTTC
>NA|TRBJ2-7|TRBV2|TRBD1
CASSEKHPGQPVYEQYF
TGTGCCAGCAGTGAAAAACATCCGGGACAGCCAGTCTACGAGCAGTACTTC
>NA|TRBJ2-7|TRBV27|NA
CASSPTLSYEQYF
TGTGCCAGCAGTCCCACACTCTCCTACGAGCAGTACTTC
>NA|TRBJ2-5|TRBV28|NA
CASSLDGAYQETQYF
TGTGCCAGCAGTTTGGACGGGGCATACCAAGAGACCCAGTACTTC
>NA|TRBJ2-1|TRBV7-8|TRBD1
CASSPRTGPSYNEQFF
TGTGCCAGCAGCCCCCGGACAGGGCCATCCTACAATGAGCAGTTCTTC
>NA|TRBJ1-1|TRBV5-5|NA
CASSPRQDSNTEAFF
TGTGCCAGCAGCCCCAGACAGGACTCGAACACTGAAGCTTTCTTT
>NA|TRBJ1-4|TRBV30|NA
CAWSSDEKLFF
TGTGCCTGGAGTTCGGATGAAAAACTGTTTTTT
>NA|TRBJ2-2|TRBV28|NA
CASSFGTGELFF
TGTGCCAGCAGTTTCGGGACAGGGGAGCTGTTTTTT
>NA|TRBJ2-5|TRBV5-6|NA
CASSLGGIKETQYF
TGTGCCAGCAGCTTGGGCGGCATAAAAGAGACCCAGTACTTC